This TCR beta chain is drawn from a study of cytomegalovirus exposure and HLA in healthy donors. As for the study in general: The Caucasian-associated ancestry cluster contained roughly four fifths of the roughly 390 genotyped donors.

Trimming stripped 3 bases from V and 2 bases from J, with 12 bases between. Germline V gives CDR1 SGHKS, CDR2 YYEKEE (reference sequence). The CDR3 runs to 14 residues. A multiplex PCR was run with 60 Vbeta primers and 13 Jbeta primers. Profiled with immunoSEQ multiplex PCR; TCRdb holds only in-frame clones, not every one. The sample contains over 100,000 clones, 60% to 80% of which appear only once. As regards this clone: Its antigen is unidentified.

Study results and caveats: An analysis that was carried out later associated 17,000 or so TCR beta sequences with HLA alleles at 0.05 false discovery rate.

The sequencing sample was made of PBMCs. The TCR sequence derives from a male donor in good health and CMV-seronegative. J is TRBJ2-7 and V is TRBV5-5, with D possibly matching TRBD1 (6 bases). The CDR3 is CASSYGTSTYEQYF. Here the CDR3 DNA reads TGTGCCAGCAGCTACGGGACATCCACCTACGAGCAGTACTTC.